One sample yielded the 2 T cell receptor beta chains listed below, sequenced in a study of metastatic and nonmetastatic thyroid tumors. No patient received treatment before thyroid surgery. With MiXCR, TCRdb reprocessed the PCR reads. The sample shows over 20,000 clones, about a quarter of them seen only once. Sequenced sample: blood. These receptors all stem from a male donor with papillary thyroid cancer or a benign thyroid nodule (not recorded which). Some clones in this sample may be carry-over from other donors' samples.

The chain carries TRBV28 and TRBJ2-7; TRBD1 matches 8 bases. V lost 5 bases, J lost 2 bases, and 8 bases stayed unmatched. The CDR3 has 15 residues. In germline, CDR1 is MDHEN, CDR2 SYDVKM. The CDR3 DNA is TGTGCCAGCAGTACCCCGGGACAGGCTCCCTACGAGCAGTACTTC. It specifies CASSTPGQAPYEQYF. The variable domain in full, with the rest retrieved from reference TRBV28 and TRBJ2-7, is DVKVTQSSRYLVKRTGEKVFLECVQDMDHENMFWYRQDPGLGLRLIYFSYDVKMKEKGDIPEGYSVSREKKERFSLILESASTNQTSMYLCASSTPGQAPYEQYFGPGTRLTVT.

This clone was detected once. Germline and junction disagree at one end, which may indicate a read error. The CDR3 protein is CASSHVIVAYEQCF. The CDR3 bases are TGTGCCAGCAGCCACGTTATAGTAGCGTACGAGCAGTGCTTC. The chain couples TRBV14 to TRBJ2-7; possibly TRBD2 for D (5 bases). The germline V gene has CDR1 SGHDN and CDR2 FVKESK. This CDR3 is 14 amino acids long.